This T cell receptor (beta chain) was observed in a study of blood T cell repertoires in COVID-19. Study background: Some COVID-19 samples were acute and others convalescent; all came from the United States, Italy and Spain. PBMCs, B-cell-depleted T cells, or T cells were the source of the cDNA or gDNA that made up the material.

The length of the CDR3 is 17 residues. V lost 1 base and J 0 bases, leaving 16 bases between the germline ends. Germline V gives CDR1 SGHVS, CDR2 FNYEAQ. In the original analysis: Reference gene primer amplification yielded estimated nucleated cell counts. The assay was immunoSEQ multiplex PCR, and TCRdb's table has in-frame clones only and misses some. That table furnishes V, J and clone size, whereas the DNA furnished D and trimming. The sample consists of roughly 140,000 clones, 70% to 90% of them appearing once. The chain has TRBV7-6 and TRBJ2-7, with D maybe TRBD2 (5 bases). Sequenced: peripheral blood. The receptor was isolated from a woman in her forties or fifties with acute or convalescent COVID-19. The CDR3 DNA sequence: TGTGCCAGCAGCTTAGTCGCGGCGGGTATTGGCTCCTACGAGCAGTACTTC. Residues: CASSLVAAGIGSYEQYF.